This TCR beta chain was observed in a study of blood T cell repertoires in COVID-19. The wider study: Samples of COVID-19 (acute and convalescent) were obtained from the United States, Italy and Spain. T cells, B-cell-depleted T cells, or PBMCs provided the cDNA or gDNA that served as material.

As handled by the study authors: Nucleated cell counts were estimated from reference gene primer amplification. Clones were sequenced by immunoSEQ multiplex PCR, and TCRdb holds only the in-frame ones, with some missing. D and trimming were read from the DNA, whereas the V and J calls and clone size are those reported in that table. The sample holds tens of thousands of clones; around 85% are singletons and the top ten take roughly 5%. V dropped 1 base and J dropped 4; count of bases not matched to a gene: 3. The CDR3 is 14 residues long. The germline CDR1 and CDR2 sequences are LGHDT and YNNKEL (reference sequence).

The V and J genes are TRBV3-1 (or the pseudogene TRBV3-2) and TRBJ2-5, with 7 bases that match TRBD2. The specimen was peripheral blood. The sequence was obtained from a man aged 50 to 59 with active COVID-19. CDR3 loop: CASSQAGGGETQYF. DNA of the CDR3: TGTGCCAGCAGCCAAGCTGGGGGGGGAGAGACCCAGTACTTC.